The sequence of this TCR beta chain was determined in a study of HIV-infected patients and healthy controls. This CDR3 comprises 17 residues. Germline V gene data show CDR1 as MNHNS and CDR2 as SASEGT. The ends were cut back, 0 bases at V and 2 bases at J, with 17 bases in the middle. This clonotype was found a few times. Each CDR3 protein is one row after TCRdb ran MiXCR on the 5' RACE reads. The profile covers 55,000 to 70,000 distinct CDR3 sequences, with 19% appearing a single time and more than 1.4% taken by the ten largest. The sequence was obtained from a human donor in good health. The chain employs TRBV6-1 and TRBJ2-7; D unclear. Sequencing was performed on CD4+ T cells from blood. In DNA, the CDR3 is TGTGCCAGCAGTGAAGCGGGTTCTAGGAGTCTCCCCTACGAGCAGTACTTC. It codes for CASSEAGSRSLPYEQYF.